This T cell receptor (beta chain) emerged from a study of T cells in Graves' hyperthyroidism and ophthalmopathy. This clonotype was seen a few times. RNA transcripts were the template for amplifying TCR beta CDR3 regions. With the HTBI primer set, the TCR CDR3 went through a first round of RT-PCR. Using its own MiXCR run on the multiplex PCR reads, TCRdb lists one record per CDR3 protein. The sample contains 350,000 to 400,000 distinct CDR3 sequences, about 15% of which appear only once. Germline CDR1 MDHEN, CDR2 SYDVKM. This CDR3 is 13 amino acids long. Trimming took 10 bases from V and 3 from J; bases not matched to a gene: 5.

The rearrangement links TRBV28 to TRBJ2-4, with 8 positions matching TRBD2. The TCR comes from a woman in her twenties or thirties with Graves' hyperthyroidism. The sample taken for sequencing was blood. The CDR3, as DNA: TGTGCCACTAGCGGGTACGACAAAAACATTCAGTACTTC. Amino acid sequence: CATSGYDKNIQYF.